This T cell receptor (beta chain) emerged from a study of cytomegalovirus exposure and HLA in healthy donors. 60 Vbeta and 13 Jbeta primers were used in PCR. The repertoire was sequenced with immunoSEQ multiplex PCR; TCRdb's copy has only in-frame clones and lacks some. The data show about 120,000 clones, roughly 80% seen once. There are 14 residues in the CDR3. CDR1 MDHEN and CDR2 SYDVKM come from the germline V gene. Trimming left V 7 bases short and J 0 bases short, with 13 bases between. The chain couples TRBV28 to TRBJ2-7, with D tentatively TRBD2 (5 bases). Sequencing was performed on PBMCs. This receptor was obtained from a man younger than 40 in good health and CMV-seropositive. The CDR3 DNA is TGTGCCAGCAAATTAAGCGGAAGCTCCTACGAGCAGTACTTC. It specifies CASKLSGSSYEQYF.